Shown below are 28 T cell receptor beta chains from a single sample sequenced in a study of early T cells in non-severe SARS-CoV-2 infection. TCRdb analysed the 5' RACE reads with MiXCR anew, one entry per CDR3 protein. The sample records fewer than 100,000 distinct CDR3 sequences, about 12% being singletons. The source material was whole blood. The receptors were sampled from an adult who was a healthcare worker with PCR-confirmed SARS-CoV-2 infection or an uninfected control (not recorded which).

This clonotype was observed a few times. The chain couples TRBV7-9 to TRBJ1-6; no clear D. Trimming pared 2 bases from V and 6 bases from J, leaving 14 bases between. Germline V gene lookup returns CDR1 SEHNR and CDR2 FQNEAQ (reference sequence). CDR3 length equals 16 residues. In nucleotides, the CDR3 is TGTGCCAGCAGCTTAACCAGATATACTTCTAATTCACCCCTCCACTTT. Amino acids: CASSLTRYTSNSPLHF.

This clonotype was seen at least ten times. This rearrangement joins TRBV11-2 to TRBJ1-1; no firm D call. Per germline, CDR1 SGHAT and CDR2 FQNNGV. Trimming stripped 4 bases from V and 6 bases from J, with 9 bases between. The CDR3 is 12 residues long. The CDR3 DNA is TGTGCCAGCAGCTCCCCGGGCTCTGAAGCTTTCTTT. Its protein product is CASSSPGSEAFF.

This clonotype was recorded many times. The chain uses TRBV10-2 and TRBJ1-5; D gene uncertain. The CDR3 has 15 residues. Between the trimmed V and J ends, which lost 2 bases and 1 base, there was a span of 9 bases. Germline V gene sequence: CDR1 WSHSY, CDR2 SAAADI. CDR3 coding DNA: TGCGCCAGCAGTGAGAGGTACGGGAGCAATCAGCCCCAGCATTTT. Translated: CASSERYGSNQPQHF.

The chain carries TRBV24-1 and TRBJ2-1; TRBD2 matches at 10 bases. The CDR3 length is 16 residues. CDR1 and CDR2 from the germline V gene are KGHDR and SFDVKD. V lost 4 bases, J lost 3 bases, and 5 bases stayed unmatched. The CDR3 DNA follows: TGTGCCACCAGTGAAAGTCTAGCGGGGGACTACAATGAGCAGTTCTTC. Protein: CATSESLAGDYNEQFF.

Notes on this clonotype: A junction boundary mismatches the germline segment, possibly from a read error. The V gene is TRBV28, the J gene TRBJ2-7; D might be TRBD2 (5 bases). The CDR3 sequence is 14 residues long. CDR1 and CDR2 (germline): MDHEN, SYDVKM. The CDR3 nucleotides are TGTGCCATCAGTGCCGGACTGGTCTCCTACGAGCAGTACTTC. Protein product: CAISAGLVSYEQYF. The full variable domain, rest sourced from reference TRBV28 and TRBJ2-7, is DVKVTQSSRYLVKRTGEKVFLECVQDMDHENMFWYRQDPGLGLRLIYFSYDVKMKEKGDIPEGYSVSREKKERFSLILESASTNQTSMYLCAISAGLVSYEQYFGPGTRLTVT.

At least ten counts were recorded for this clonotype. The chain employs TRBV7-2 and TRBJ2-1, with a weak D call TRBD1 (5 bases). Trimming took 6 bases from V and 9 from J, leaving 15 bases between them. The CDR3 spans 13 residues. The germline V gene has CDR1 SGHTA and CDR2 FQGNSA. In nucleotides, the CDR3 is TGTGCCAGCAGGAGAGAGGCTAGGGGTGAGCAGTTCTTC. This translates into CASRREARGEQFF.

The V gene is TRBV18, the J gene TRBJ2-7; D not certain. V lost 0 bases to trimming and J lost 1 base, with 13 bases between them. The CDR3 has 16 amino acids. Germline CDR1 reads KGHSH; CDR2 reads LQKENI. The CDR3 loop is CASSPPAGRRSYEQYF. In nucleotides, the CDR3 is TGTGCCAGCTCACCACCGGCCGGAAGAAGGTCCTACGAGCAGTACTTC.

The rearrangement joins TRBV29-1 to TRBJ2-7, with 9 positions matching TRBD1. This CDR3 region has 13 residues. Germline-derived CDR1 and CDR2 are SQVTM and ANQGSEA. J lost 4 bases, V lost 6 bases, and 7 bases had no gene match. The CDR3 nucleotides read TGCAGCGTGACGGGACAGGGTGTTTACGAGCAGTACTTC. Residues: CSVTGQGVYEQYF.

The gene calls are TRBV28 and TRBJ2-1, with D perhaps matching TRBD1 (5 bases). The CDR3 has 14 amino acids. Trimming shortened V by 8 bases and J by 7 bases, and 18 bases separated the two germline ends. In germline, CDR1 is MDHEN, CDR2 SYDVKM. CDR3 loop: CASGSLRAGNEQFF. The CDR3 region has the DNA TGTGCCAGCGGAAGCCTCAGGGCCGGGAATGAGCAGTTCTTC.

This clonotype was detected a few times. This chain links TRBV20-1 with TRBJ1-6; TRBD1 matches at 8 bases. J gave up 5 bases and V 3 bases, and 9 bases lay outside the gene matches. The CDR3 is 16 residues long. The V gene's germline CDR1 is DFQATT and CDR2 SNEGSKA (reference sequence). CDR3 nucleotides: TGCAGTGCTAGGGGATTCGGACAGGGAAATAATTCACCCCTCCACTTT. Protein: CSARGFGQGNNSPLHF.

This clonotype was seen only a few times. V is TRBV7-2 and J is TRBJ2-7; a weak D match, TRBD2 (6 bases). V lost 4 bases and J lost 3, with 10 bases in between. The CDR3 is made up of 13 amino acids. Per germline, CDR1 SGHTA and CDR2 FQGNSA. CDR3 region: CASSSRRGYEQYF. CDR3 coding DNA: TGTGCCAGCAGCTCCCGGAGGGGCTACGAGCAGTACTTC.

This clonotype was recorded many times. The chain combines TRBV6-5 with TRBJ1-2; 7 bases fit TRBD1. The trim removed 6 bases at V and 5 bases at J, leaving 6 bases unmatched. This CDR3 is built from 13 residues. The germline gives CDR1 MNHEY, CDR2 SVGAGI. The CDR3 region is CASRLRQGYGYTF. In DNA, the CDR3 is TGTGCCAGCAGGCTACGACAGGGTTATGGCTACACCTTC.

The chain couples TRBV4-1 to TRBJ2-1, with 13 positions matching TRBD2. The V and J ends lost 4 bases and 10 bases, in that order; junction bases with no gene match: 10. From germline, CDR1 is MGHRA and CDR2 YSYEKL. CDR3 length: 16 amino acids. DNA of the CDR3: TGCGCCAGCAGCCTATCAACTAGCGGGGGGGCGCAGGAGCAGTTCTTC. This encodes CASSLSTSGGAQEQFF.

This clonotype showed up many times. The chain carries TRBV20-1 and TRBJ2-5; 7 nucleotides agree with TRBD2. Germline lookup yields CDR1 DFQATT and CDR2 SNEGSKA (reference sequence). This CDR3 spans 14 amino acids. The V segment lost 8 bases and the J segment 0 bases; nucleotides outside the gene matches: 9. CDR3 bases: TGCAGTTCCCTAGCGGAGAGGTACCAAGAGACCCAGTACTTC. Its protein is CSSLAERYQETQYF.

In DNA form, the CDR3 reads TGCAGTGCTCGTTCAGTAGCGGGGAAAGATACGCAGTATTTT. Protein product: CSARSVAGKDTQYF. The V gene is TRBV20-1, the J gene TRBJ2-3; 8 bases align to TRBD2. V dropped 5 bases and J dropped 5; count of bases not matched to a gene: 9. The CDR3 loop spans 14 amino acids. In germline, CDR1 is DFQATT, CDR2 SNEGSKA (reference sequence).

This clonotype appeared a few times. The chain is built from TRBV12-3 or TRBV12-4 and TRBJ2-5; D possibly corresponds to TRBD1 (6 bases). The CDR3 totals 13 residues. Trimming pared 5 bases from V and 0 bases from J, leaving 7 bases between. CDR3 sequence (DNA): TGTGCCAGCAGTGACAGGAACCAAGAGACCCAGTACTTC. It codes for CASSDRNQETQYF.

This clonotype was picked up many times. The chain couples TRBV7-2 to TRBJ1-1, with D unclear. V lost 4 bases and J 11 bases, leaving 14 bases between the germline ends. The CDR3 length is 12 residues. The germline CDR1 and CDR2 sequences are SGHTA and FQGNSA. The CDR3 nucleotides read TGTGCCAGCAGCTGGGAGAAGAGTAAGGCTTTCTTT. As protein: CASSWEKSKAFF.

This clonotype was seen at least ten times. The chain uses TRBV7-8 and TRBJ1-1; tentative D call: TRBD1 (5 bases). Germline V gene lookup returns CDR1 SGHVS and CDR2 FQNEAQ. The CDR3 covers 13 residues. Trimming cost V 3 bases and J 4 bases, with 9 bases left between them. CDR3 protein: CASSLGGGTEAFF. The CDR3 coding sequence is TGTGCCAGCAGCTTGGGGGGTGGCACTGAAGCTTTCTTT.

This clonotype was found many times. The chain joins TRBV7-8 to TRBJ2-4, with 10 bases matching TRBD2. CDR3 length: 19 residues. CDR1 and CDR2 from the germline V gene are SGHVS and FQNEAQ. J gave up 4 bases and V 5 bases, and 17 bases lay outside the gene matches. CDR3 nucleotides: TGTGCCAGCAGCCTCATAGCGGGGGGCTCCGGGGGAACTAAAAACATTCAGTACTTC. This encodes CASSLIAGGSGGTKNIQYF.

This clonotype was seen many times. This CDR3 is CASSPYSVGQEGEKLFF. CDR3 sequence (DNA): TGTGCCAGCTCACCATACTCTGTGGGACAGGAGGGTGAAAAACTGTTTTTT. The gene calls are TRBV18 and TRBJ1-4, with TRBD1 identical over 8 bases. The length of the CDR3 is 17 residues. The V segment lost 2 bases and the J segment 7 bases; nucleotides outside the gene matches: 12. Looked up from germline, CDR1 is KGHSH and CDR2 is LQKENI.

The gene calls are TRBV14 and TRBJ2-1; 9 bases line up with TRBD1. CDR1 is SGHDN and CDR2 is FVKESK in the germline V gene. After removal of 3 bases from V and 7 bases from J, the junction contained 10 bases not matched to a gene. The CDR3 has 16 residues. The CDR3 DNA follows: TGTGCCAGCAGCCAGAACAGGGGGCAGGGGATGAATGAGCAGTTCTTC. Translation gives CASSQNRGQGMNEQFF.

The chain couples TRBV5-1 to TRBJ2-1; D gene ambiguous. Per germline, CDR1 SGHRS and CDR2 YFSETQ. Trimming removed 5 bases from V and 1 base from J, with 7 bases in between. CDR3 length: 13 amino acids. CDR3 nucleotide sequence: TGCGCCAGCAGGGCCGGTTCCTACAATGAGCAGTTCTTC. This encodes CASRAGSYNEQFF.

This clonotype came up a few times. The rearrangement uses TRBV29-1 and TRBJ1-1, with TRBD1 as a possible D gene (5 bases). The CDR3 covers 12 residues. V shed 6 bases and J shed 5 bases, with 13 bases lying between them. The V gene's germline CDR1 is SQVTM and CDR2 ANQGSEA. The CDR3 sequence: CSVLRGKTEAFF. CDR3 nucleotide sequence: TGCAGCGTCCTGCGGGGGAAGACTGAAGCTTTCTTT.

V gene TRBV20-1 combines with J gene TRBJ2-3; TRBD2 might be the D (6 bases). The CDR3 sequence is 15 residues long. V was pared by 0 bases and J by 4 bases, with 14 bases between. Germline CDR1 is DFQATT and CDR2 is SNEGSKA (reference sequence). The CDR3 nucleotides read TGCAGTGCTAGAGATGGGGGACGGGGGTCAGATACGCAGTATTTT. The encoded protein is CSARDGGRGSDTQYF.

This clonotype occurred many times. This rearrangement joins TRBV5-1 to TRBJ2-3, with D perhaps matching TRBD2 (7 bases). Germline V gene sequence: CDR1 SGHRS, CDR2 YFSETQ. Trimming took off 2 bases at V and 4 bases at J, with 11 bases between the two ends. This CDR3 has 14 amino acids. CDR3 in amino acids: CASSFSGGPDTQYF. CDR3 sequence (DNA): TGCGCCAGCAGCTTCTCCGGGGGGCCAGATACGCAGTATTTT.

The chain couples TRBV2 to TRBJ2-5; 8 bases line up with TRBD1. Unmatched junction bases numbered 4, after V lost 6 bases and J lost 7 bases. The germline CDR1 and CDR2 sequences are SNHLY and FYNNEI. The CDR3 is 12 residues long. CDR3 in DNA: TGTGCCAGCAGGGGACAGGCTGTGACCCAGTACTTC. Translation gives CASRGQAVTQYF.

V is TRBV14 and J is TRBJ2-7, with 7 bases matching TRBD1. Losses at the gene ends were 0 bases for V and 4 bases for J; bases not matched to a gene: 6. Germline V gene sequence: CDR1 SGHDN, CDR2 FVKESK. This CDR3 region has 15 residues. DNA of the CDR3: TGTGCCAGCAGCCAAGAAGTAGGGGGCAGGTACGAGCAGTACTTC. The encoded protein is CASSQEVGGRYEQYF.

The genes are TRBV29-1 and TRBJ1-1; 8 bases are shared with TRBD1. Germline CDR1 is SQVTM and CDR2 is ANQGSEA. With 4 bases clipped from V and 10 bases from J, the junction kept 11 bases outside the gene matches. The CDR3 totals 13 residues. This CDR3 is CSVGGQVQFGAFF. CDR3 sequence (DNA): TGCAGCGTTGGGGGACAGGTCCAGTTCGGAGCTTTCTTT.